This TCR beta chain is drawn from a study of CD8 T cells in Susac syndrome. With random hexamers, reverse transcription was performed on roughly 0.5 to 1 ug of RNA. TCRdb redid the calling of the immunoSEQ multiplex PCR reads with MiXCR, one entry per CDR3 protein. The profile shows more than 150,000 distinct CDR3 sequences, over 90% of them singletons. The germline CDR1 and CDR2 sequences are PRHDT and FYEKMQ (reference sequence). V lost 7 bases, J lost 4 bases, and 8 bases stayed unmatched. This CDR3 region has 14 residues. The sequencing sample was made of CD8+ T cells from PBMCs. The gene calls are TRBV13 and TRBJ2-5; 8 nucleotides align to TRBD1. The clonotype originates from a human donor with Susac syndrome. CDR3 nucleotide sequence: TGTGCCAGCACACAGGGGGGTCTTCGAGAGACCCAGTACTTC. Protein sequence: CASTQGGLRETQYF.